These 16 T cell receptor beta chains originate from one sample sequenced in a study of T cell changes during pregnancy in multiple sclerosis. The assay was immunoSEQ multiplex PCR, and TCRdb's table has in-frame clones only and misses some. The data show roughly 45,000 clones, roughly 90% seen once. The sequencing here drew on peripheral blood, taken in the second trimester of pregnancy. The receptors originated from a female donor in good health, enrolled as a control in a pregnancy study.

J is TRBJ1-1 and V is TRBV19; 11 nucleotides align to TRBD1. V lost 3 bases and J lost 1; bases outside the gene matches: 1. The CDR3 is 15 amino acids. Looked up from germline, CDR1 is LNHDA and CDR2 is SQIVND (reference sequence). The CDR3 protein is CASSMGQGGNTEAFF. DNA of the CDR3: TGTGCCAGTAGTATGGGACAGGGGGGGAACACTGAAGCTTTCTTT.

This rearrangement joins TRBV5-1 to TRBJ1-1; D perhaps matches TRBD1 (5 bases). Looked up from germline, CDR1 is SGHRS and CDR2 is YFSETQ. The CDR3 is made up of 15 amino acids. The ends were cut back, 4 bases at V and 0 bases at J, with 13 bases in the middle. CDR3 residues: CASSGVGGVNTEAFF. For the CDR3, the DNA is TGCGCCAGCAGCGGGGTGGGGGGGGTGAACACTGAAGCTTTCTTT. Full variable domain (rest looked up from reference TRBV5-1 and TRBJ1-1): KAGVTQTPRYLIKTRGQQVTLSCSPISGHRSVSWYQQTPGQGLQFLFEYFSETQRNKGNFPGRFSGRQFSNSRSEMNVSTLELGDSALYLCASSGVGGVNTEAFFGQGTRLTVV.

The chain links TRBV6-5 to TRBJ2-6; no definite D call. The CDR3 is made up of 15 amino acids. Germline-derived CDR1 and CDR2 are MNHEY and SVGAGI. Trimming stripped 1 base from V and 0 bases from J, with 4 bases between. This chain's CDR3 is CASSYFLSGANVLTF. The DNA of the CDR3 is TGTGCCAGCAGTTACTTCCTCTCTGGGGCCAACGTCCTGACTTTC.

The chain recombines TRBV5-1 with TRBJ2-2; D is unresolved. Trimming stripped 0 bases from V and 1 base from J, with 7 bases between. The CDR3 contains 15 residues. Germline V gene data show CDR1 as SGHRS and CDR2 as YFSETQ. CDR3 sequence reads: CASSLGALNTGELFF. The CDR3 region has the DNA TGCGCCAGCAGCTTGGGGGCCTTGAACACCGGGGAGCTGTTTTTT.

The V gene is TRBV19, the J gene TRBJ1-4, with TRBD1 matching over 9 bases. Looked up from germline, CDR1 is LNHDA and CDR2 is SQIVND (reference sequence). The junction had 5 bases not matched to a gene; V was cut back by 5 bases and J by 7 bases. This CDR3 is 14 amino acids long. CDR3 bases: TGTGCCAGTAGTGGAGGGACAGGGAGTGAAAAACTGTTTTTT. This encodes CASSGGTGSEKLFF. Using reference TRBV19 and TRBJ1-4 for the parts outside the CDR3, the full variable domain is DGGITQSPKYLFRKEGQNVTLSCEQNLNHDAMYWYRQDPGQGLRLIYYSQIVNDFQKGDIAEGYSVSREKKESFPLTVTSAQKNPTAFYLCASSGGTGSEKLFFGSGTQLSVL.

This chain uses TRBV29-1 with TRBJ2-2, with D perhaps matching TRBD2 (5 bases). CDR3 length: 14 amino acids. Germline V gene lookup returns CDR1 SQVTM and CDR2 ANQGSEA. V was pared by 3 bases and J by 0 bases, with 8 bases between. As DNA, the CDR3 is TGCAGCGTTGAGAGCGGCACGAACACCGGGGAGCTGTTTTTT. It codes for CSVESGTNTGELFF.

This clone was counted once. The CDR3 is CASSSWTGGSNTEAFF. The DNA of the CDR3 is TGTGCCAGCAGCTCGTGGACAGGGGGATCAAACACTGAAGCTTTCTTT. This chain links TRBV7-9 with TRBJ1-1; TRBD1 matches 10 bases. The CDR3 runs 16 residues. V trimming: 4 bases; J trimming: 2 bases; junction bases outside the gene matches: 7. From germline, CDR1 is SEHNR and CDR2 FQNEAQ (reference sequence).

The chain employs TRBV2 and TRBJ2-1, with 12 bases lining up with TRBD2. Germline CDR1 reads SNHLY; CDR2 reads FYNNEI. After removal of 1 base from V and 3 bases from J, the junction contained 1 base not matched to a gene. The CDR3 is made up of 16 amino acids. CDR3 DNA sequence: TGTGCCAGCAGTGAAGGGACTAGCGGGATCTACAATGAGCAGTTCTTC. Encoded protein: CASSEGTSGIYNEQFF. Drawing the rest from reference TRBV2 and TRBJ2-1, the complete variable domain is EPEVTQTPSHQVTQMGQEVILRCVPISNHLYFYWYRQILGQKVEFLVSFYNNEISEKSEIFDDQFSVERPDGSNFTLKIRSTKLEDSAMYFCASSEGTSGIYNEQFFGPGTRLTVL.

This clone was seen more than once but under ten times. The chain couples TRBV12-5 to TRBJ2-7; D is perhaps TRBD1 (5 bases). With 1 base removed from V and 0 bases from J, the gap between germline ends came to 10 bases. The germline CDR1 and CDR2 sequences are LGHNT and FRNRAP. This CDR3 contains 15 residues. CDR3 bases: TGTGCTAGTGGTTTGGGGCAGGGAAGCTCCTACGAGCAGTACTTC. Its translation is CASGLGQGSSYEQYF.

The V gene is TRBV20-1, the J gene TRBJ1-2; no firm D call. The CDR3 has 10 amino acids. V was cut by 3 bases and J by 7 bases, with 6 bases left in between. CDR1 and CDR2 from the germline V gene are DFQATT and SNEGSKA (reference sequence). The CDR3 spells CSASSSGYTF. The CDR3 region has the DNA TGCAGTGCTAGCTCCTCTGGCTACACCTTC.

The rearrangement uses TRBV5-1 and TRBJ2-3; possible D gene TRBD2, 6 bases. CDR3 length equals 15 residues. Trimming removed 4 bases from V and 2 bases from J, with 14 bases in between. CDR1 is SGHRS and CDR2 is YFSETQ in the germline V gene. CDR3 region: CASSLAAGPTDTQYF. The CDR3 DNA reads as TGCGCCAGCAGCCTTGCGGCGGGGCCCACAGATACGCAGTATTTT. Full variable domain (missing parts from reference TRBV5-1 and TRBJ2-3): KAGVTQTPRYLIKTRGQQVTLSCSPISGHRSVSWYQQTPGQGLQFLFEYFSETQRNKGNFPGRFSGRQFSNSRSEMNVSTLELGDSALYLCASSLAAGPTDTQYFGPGTRLTVL.

The rearrangement joins TRBV19 to TRBJ2-2; 8 nucleotides match TRBD2. CDR1 is LNHDA and CDR2 is SQIVND in the germline V gene (reference sequence). This CDR3 comprises 16 residues. Trimming cost V 1 base and J 6 bases; bases outside gene matches: 7. For the CDR3, the DNA is TGTGCCAGTAGTATAGTTGCGGGAGGTGGGGCCGGGGAGCTGTTTTTT. Its translation is CASSIVAGGGAGELFF. The entire variable domain, with the rest obtained from reference TRBV19 and TRBJ2-2, is as follows: DGGITQSPKYLFRKEGQNVTLSCEQNLNHDAMYWYRQDPGQGLRLIYYSQIVNDFQKGDIAEGYSVSREKKESFPLTVTSAQKNPTAFYLCASSIVAGGGAGELFFGEGSRLTVL.

This rearrangement joins TRBV6-1 to TRBJ2-1; 7 bases line up with TRBD1. The V gene end was trimmed by 7 bases and the J gene end by 4 bases; junction bases not matched to a gene: 7. The CDR3 runs 14 residues. The germline gives CDR1 MNHNS, CDR2 SASEGT. CDR3 coding DNA: TGTGCCAGCACAATACAGGGGAATTACAATGAGCAGTTCTTC. Its protein product is CASTIQGNYNEQFF.

The rearrangement uses TRBV6-5 and TRBJ2-7; TRBD2 is a possible D gene (6 bases). Trimming pared 2 bases from V and 0 bases from J, leaving 11 bases between. The CDR3 is 15 residues long. Per the germline V gene, CDR1 is MNHEY and CDR2 is SVGAGI. CDR3 sequence reads: CASSYRDSSSYEQYF. For the CDR3, the DNA is TGTGCCAGCAGTTACCGGGACTCAAGCTCCTACGAGCAGTACTTC.

This chain connects TRBV19 to TRBJ2-2; 10 positions match TRBD1. This CDR3 has 17 amino acids. The V gene end was trimmed by 6 bases and the J gene end by 0 bases; junction bases not matched to a gene: 7. Germline V gives CDR1 LNHDA, CDR2 SQIVND (reference sequence). The DNA of the CDR3 is TGTGCCAGTAGGGACAGGGGGGGAGGGTCGAACACCGGGGAGCTGTTTTTT. It translates to CASRDRGGGSNTGELFF.

The V gene is TRBV7-8, the J gene TRBJ2-3; D is unclear. The CDR3 is 17 residues long. CDR1 is SGHVS, CDR2 FQNEAQ, per germline. V shed 5 bases and J shed 3 bases, with 21 bases lying between them. CDR3 coding DNA: TGTGCCAGCAGCCCCTTCGACGGTTGGGCCCAGACAGATACGCAGTATTTT. Translation: CASSPFDGWAQTDTQYF. Full variable domain (missing parts from reference TRBV7-8 and TRBJ2-3): GAGVSQSPRYKVAKRGQDVALRCDPISGHVSLFWYQQALGQGPEFLTYFQNEAQLDKSGLPSDRFFAERPEGSVSTLKIQRTQQEDSAVYLCASSPFDGWAQTDTQYFGPGTRLTVL.